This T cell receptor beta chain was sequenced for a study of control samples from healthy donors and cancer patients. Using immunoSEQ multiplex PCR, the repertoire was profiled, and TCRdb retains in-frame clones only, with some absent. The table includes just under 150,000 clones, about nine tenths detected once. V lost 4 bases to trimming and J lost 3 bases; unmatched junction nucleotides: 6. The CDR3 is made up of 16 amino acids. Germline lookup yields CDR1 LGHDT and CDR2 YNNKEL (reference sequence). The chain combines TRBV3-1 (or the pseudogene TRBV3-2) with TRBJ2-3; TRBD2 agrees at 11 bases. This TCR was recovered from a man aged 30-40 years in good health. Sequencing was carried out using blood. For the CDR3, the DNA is TGTGCCAGCAGCCCTACGGGACTAGCGGAAACAGATACGCAGTATTTT. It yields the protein CASSPTGLAETDTQYF.